This TCR beta chain is drawn from a study of blood T cell repertoires in COVID-19. About the research overall: Collection of acute and convalescent COVID-19 samples took place in the United States, Italy and Spain. T cells, B-cell-depleted T cells, or PBMCs provided the cDNA or gDNA that served as material.

The assay was immunoSEQ multiplex PCR, and TCRdb's table has in-frame clones only and misses some. The table has 60,000 to 85,000 clones, about nine tenths seen once. Germline trimming cut 1 base from V and 5 bases from J; bases unmatched to any gene: 7. Germline V gene lookup returns CDR1 SGHKS and CDR2 YYEKEE (reference sequence). The CDR3 runs to 16 residues. The sample consisted of peripheral blood. The rearrangement uses TRBV5-5 and TRBJ2-2, with 8 bases identical to TRBD1. The TCR comes from a woman older than 75 with active or convalescent COVID-19. CDR3 sequence (DNA): TGTGCCAGCAGCTTGCAGAGCAGGGGGCTAACCGGGGAGCTGTTTTTT. It specifies CASSLQSRGLTGELFF.